This T cell receptor (beta chain) was sequenced for a study of T cell clonality in common variable immunodeficiency. Only in-frame clones appear in the TCRdb table, and some are missing; sequencing was by immunoSEQ multiplex PCR. The sample includes 40,000 to 50,000 clones, none of them occurring once. The V gene lost 4 bases and the J gene lost 5 bases, with 9 bases spanning the gap. CDR3 size: 13 residues. CDR1 MNHEY and CDR2 SVGEGT come from the germline V gene. Findings and limits, study-wide: Common variable immunodeficiency TCR beta sequences reportedly had fewer deletions and N-nucleotide insertions.

Relative to its sample, this clone is medium-sized. The antigen is undetermined. The read stops 3 residues short of the end of the CDR3; the missing end is completed from the germline J gene. Caucasian heritage predominated among both patients and controls. The J gene is TRBJ1-5, the V gene TRBV6-2 or TRBV6-3; D is unresolved. This clonotype was sampled from a person between 18 and 75 years old in good health. The source material was peripheral blood mononuclear cells. The sequenced CDR3 bases are TGTGCCAGCAGTTCAGGTGTGCATCAGCCC. It encodes CASSSGVHQP. The full CDR3 is CASSSGVHQPQHF.